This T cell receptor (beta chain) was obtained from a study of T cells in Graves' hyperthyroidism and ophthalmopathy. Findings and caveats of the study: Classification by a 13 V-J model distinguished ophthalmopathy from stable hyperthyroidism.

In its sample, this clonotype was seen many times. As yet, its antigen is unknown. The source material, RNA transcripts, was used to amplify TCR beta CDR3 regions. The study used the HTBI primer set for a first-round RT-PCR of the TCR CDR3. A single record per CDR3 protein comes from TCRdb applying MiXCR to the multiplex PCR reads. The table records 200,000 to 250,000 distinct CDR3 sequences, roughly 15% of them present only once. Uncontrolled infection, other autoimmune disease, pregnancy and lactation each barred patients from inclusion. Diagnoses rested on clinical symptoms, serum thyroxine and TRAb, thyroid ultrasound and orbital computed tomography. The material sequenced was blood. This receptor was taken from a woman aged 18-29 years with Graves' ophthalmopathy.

The CDR3 DNA reads TGTGCCTACAGACCGGGCTACGATAATTCACCCCTCCACTTT. This gives the protein CAYRPGYDNSPLHF. The genes are TRBV30 and TRBJ1-6; D ambiguous. V lost 7 bases and J 5 bases, leaving 15 bases between the germline ends. Germline assignment: CDR1 GTSNPN and CDR2 SVGIG (reference sequence). The CDR3 spans 14 residues.